These T cell receptor beta chains were read from a single sample in a study of T cell responses to AZD1222 COVID-19 vaccine. The assay was immunoSEQ multiplex PCR, and TCRdb's table has in-frame clones only and misses some. Here the sample spans some 150,000 clones, roughly 94% being singletons. Sequencing was performed on peripheral blood, taken on day 0 of AZD1222 vaccination. The receptor set was obtained from an adult in good health. Each CDR3 is given with its conserved first and last residue. The order of the fields is V gene, clone size, D gene, J gene, CDR3 DNA, CDR3 protein. A D gene is named only where the DNA matches it firmly. Clone size is stated in some rows and not others, as once, few, many or a class when expanded.

v_gene: TRBV2; abundance: .; d_gene: .; j_gene: TRBJ1-6; CDR3nt: TGTGCCAGCAGATCTGGGGATAATTCACCCCTCCACTTT; CDR3aa: CASRSGDNSPLHF
v_gene: TRBV24-1; abundance: .; d_gene: TRBD2; j_gene: TRBJ2-3; CDR3nt: TGTGCCACCAGTGACGCCCGGACTAGCGGGGGCACAGATACGCAGTATTTT; CDR3aa: CATSDARTSGGTDTQYF
v_gene: TRBV2; abundance: once; d_gene: TRBD1; j_gene: TRBJ1-6; CDR3nt: TGTGCCAGCCAGGGGGGACAGACAGGGAAAGGGCCCCTCCACTTT; CDR3aa: CASQGGQTGKGPLHF
v_gene: TRBV6-2/TRBV6-3; abundance: .; d_gene: .; j_gene: TRBJ1-5; CDR3nt: TGTGCCAGCAGCTTTACGGGACCGCGGGGTCAGCCCCAGCATTTT; CDR3aa: CASSFTGPRGQPQHF
v_gene: TRBV7-9; abundance: .; d_gene: TRBD2; j_gene: TRBJ2-1; CDR3nt: TGTGCCAGCACCCCGGGTAGCGGGAGAGGGGGCTACAATGAGCAGTTCTTC; CDR3aa: CASTPGSGRGGYNEQFF
v_gene: TRBV6-6; abundance: .; d_gene: TRBD1; j_gene: TRBJ1-1; CDR3nt: TGTGCCAGCAGTTCCTCGGACAGGGGGCGGAAGACTGAAGCTTTCTTT; CDR3aa: CASSSSDRGRKTEAFF
v_gene: TRBV10-3; abundance: .; d_gene: TRBD1; j_gene: TRBJ1-6; CDR3nt: TGTGCCATCAGGACGGACAGGTGGAATTCACCCCTCCACTTT; CDR3aa: CAIRTDRWNSPLHF
v_gene: TRBV27; abundance: .; d_gene: .; j_gene: TRBJ1-1; CDR3nt: TGTGCCAGCAGTAATGGGGGTACTGAAGCTTTCTTT; CDR3aa: CASSNGGTEAFF
v_gene: TRBV6-5; abundance: .; d_gene: .; j_gene: TRBJ1-2; CDR3nt: TGTGCCAGCAGCCGGGACTCTCCGGTAACAGGCTACACCTTC; CDR3aa: CASSRDSPVTGYTF
v_gene: TRBV7-6; abundance: .; d_gene: .; j_gene: TRBJ2-3; CDR3nt: TGTGCCAGCAGCTTATCGGACAGCATATATACGCAGTATTTT; CDR3aa: CASSLSDSIYTQYF
v_gene: TRBV19; abundance: .; d_gene: .; j_gene: TRBJ2-2; CDR3nt: TGTGCCAGTAGTATAGATAGGGGGGAGCTGTTTTTT; CDR3aa: CASSIDRGELFF
v_gene: TRBV6-5; abundance: .; d_gene: .; j_gene: TRBJ1-6; CDR3nt: TGTGCCAGCAGTTACTCGATAGAGAGTGCACCCCTCCACTTT; CDR3aa: CASSYSIESAPLHF
v_gene: TRBV7-2; abundance: .; d_gene: TRBD2; j_gene: TRBJ2-3; CDR3nt: TGTGCCAGCAGCTTCATAGCGGGAGTGTCAGCAGATACGCAGTATTTT; CDR3aa: CASSFIAGVSADTQYF
v_gene: TRBV7-3; abundance: .; d_gene: .; j_gene: TRBJ1-1; CDR3nt: TGTGCCAGCAGCTTTAAGGGGAACACTGAAGCTTTCTTT; CDR3aa: CASSFKGNTEAFF
v_gene: TRBV10-3; abundance: .; d_gene: .; j_gene: TRBJ1-3; CDR3nt: TGTGCCATCAGTGCTTTCGCGGCCTCCTCTGGAAACACCATATATTTT; CDR3aa: CAISAFAASSGNTIYF
v_gene: TRBV18; abundance: .; d_gene: .; j_gene: TRBJ2-5; CDR3nt: TGTGCCAGCTCACCACCAGGGTATTTTCGAGAGACCCAGTACTTC; CDR3aa: CASSPPGYFRETQYF
v_gene: TRBV7-8; abundance: .; d_gene: .; j_gene: TRBJ1-2; CDR3nt: TGTGCCAGCAGCTTAGTCCCGGGGGGCTATGGCTACACCTTC; CDR3aa: CASSLVPGGYGYTF
v_gene: TRBV4-1; abundance: .; d_gene: TRBD1; j_gene: TRBJ1-5; CDR3nt: TGCGCCAGCAGCCACCTTTTTGGACAGGGCTTAGGGCAGCCCCAGCATTTT; CDR3aa: CASSHLFGQGLGQPQHF
v_gene: TRBV7-3; abundance: .; d_gene: TRBD1; j_gene: TRBJ2-1; CDR3nt: TGTGCCAGCGGGACAGGGATATACAATGAGCAGTTCTTC; CDR3aa: CASGTGIYNEQFF
v_gene: TRBV9; abundance: .; d_gene: .; j_gene: TRBJ1-1; CDR3nt: TGTGCCAGCAGCCAACTTCCAGCCGTGGGCACTGAAGCTTTCTTT; CDR3aa: CASSQLPAVGTEAFF
v_gene: TRBV3-1/TRBV3-2; abundance: .; d_gene: TRBD1; j_gene: TRBJ1-4; CDR3nt: TGTGCCAGCAGCAATCAGGGGGCGGCCGAAAAACTGTTTTTT; CDR3aa: CASSNQGAAEKLFF
v_gene: TRBV6-5; abundance: .; d_gene: .; j_gene: TRBJ2-5; CDR3nt: TGTGCCAGCAAGGTTGGTCTCCAAGAGACCCAGTACTTC; CDR3aa: CASKVGLQETQYF
v_gene: TRBV10-2; abundance: .; d_gene: TRBD2; j_gene: TRBJ2-2; CDR3nt: TGCGCCACCAGACTAGCGGGAGCGAGCGGGGAGCTGTTTTTT; CDR3aa: CATRLAGASGELFF
v_gene: TRBV20-1; abundance: .; d_gene: .; j_gene: TRBJ1-2; CDR3nt: TGCAGTGTCGTCGAGAACTATGGCTACACCTTC; CDR3aa: CSVVENYGYTF
v_gene: TRBV2; abundance: .; d_gene: .; j_gene: TRBJ1-5; CDR3nt: TGTGCCAGCGGGAGGGAAGGGGCTCTGGTTCAGCCCCAGCATTTT; CDR3aa: CASGREGALVQPQHF
v_gene: TRBV3-1/TRBV3-2; abundance: .; d_gene: TRBD2; j_gene: TRBJ2-3; CDR3nt: TGTGCCAGCAGCCAAGAGTCGGGGGGGCGTCTCACAGATACGCAGTATTTT; CDR3aa: CASSQESGGRLTDTQYF
v_gene: TRBV5-1; abundance: .; d_gene: .; j_gene: TRBJ1-2; CDR3nt: TGCGCCAGCAGCTTGACGAGGTCTGGGGGTTATGGCTACACCTTC; CDR3aa: CASSLTRSGGYGYTF
v_gene: TRBV2; abundance: .; d_gene: TRBD1; j_gene: TRBJ2-3; CDR3nt: TGTGCCAGCATGCCCGACAGGGGGTTTGGAGATACGCAGTATTTT; CDR3aa: CASMPDRGFGDTQYF
v_gene: TRBV6-1; abundance: .; d_gene: TRBD1; j_gene: TRBJ1-5; CDR3nt: TGTGCCAGCAGTGAGAGACAGGGCGGAAGCAATCAGCCCCAGCATTTT; CDR3aa: CASSERQGGSNQPQHF
v_gene: TRBV4-3; abundance: .; d_gene: TRBD2; j_gene: TRBJ2-1; CDR3nt: TGCGCCAGCAACGATCAAGGGACTAGCGGTCCTAAGGGCAATGAGCAGTTCTTC; CDR3aa: CASNDQGTSGPKGNEQFF
v_gene: TRBV3-1/TRBV3-2; abundance: .; d_gene: .; j_gene: TRBJ1-1; CDR3nt: TGTGCCAGCCGATCCAGGGACATGAACACTGAAGCTTTCTTT; CDR3aa: CASRSRDMNTEAFF
v_gene: TRBV24-1; abundance: .; d_gene: TRBD1; j_gene: TRBJ1-2; CDR3nt: TGTGCCACCAGTGACACCAGACAGGGGGGCTATGGCTACACCTTC; CDR3aa: CATSDTRQGGYGYTF
v_gene: TRBV24-1; abundance: .; d_gene: TRBD1; j_gene: TRBJ1-2; CDR3nt: TGTGCCACCAGTGATTTTGACAGGGCCTATGGCTACACCTTC; CDR3aa: CATSDFDRAYGYTF
v_gene: TRBV6-6; abundance: .; d_gene: .; j_gene: TRBJ2-6; CDR3nt: TGTGCCAGCAGTCCCCCTTCCTCCTCTGGGGCCAACGTCCTGACTTTC; CDR3aa: CASSPPSSSGANVLTF
v_gene: TRBV6-5; abundance: .; d_gene: .; j_gene: TRBJ2-3; CDR3nt: TGTGCCAGCAGTTACCGTGGGAGCAGGGGCAGAGATACGCAGTATTTT; CDR3aa: CASSYRGSRGRDTQYF
v_gene: TRBV10-3; abundance: .; d_gene: TRBD2; j_gene: TRBJ2-5; CDR3nt: TGTGCCATCAGTGAGCCCGCTAGCGGGGGGTTCCAAGAGACCCAGTACTTC; CDR3aa: CAISEPASGGFQETQYF
v_gene: TRBV5-1; abundance: .; d_gene: .; j_gene: TRBJ1-4; CDR3nt: TGCGCCAGCAGCTCGGACAGTTTTTTTGAAAAACTGTTTTTT; CDR3aa: CASSSDSFFEKLFF
v_gene: TRBV18; abundance: .; d_gene: TRBD1; j_gene: TRBJ2-4; CDR3nt: TGTGCCAGCTCACCGGGACAGGGGGTCAACATTCAGTACTTC; CDR3aa: CASSPGQGVNIQYF
v_gene: TRBV6-5; abundance: .; d_gene: .; j_gene: TRBJ1-3; CDR3nt: TGTGCCAGCAGCGGCGACGTCCGGTACACCATATATTTT; CDR3aa: CASSGDVRYTIYF
v_gene: TRBV2; abundance: .; d_gene: TRBD2; j_gene: TRBJ2-2; CDR3nt: TGTGCCAGCAGTCCATCTAGCGGGGAACAGAACACCGGGGAGCTGTTTTTT; CDR3aa: CASSPSSGEQNTGELFF
v_gene: TRBV10-1; abundance: .; d_gene: TRBD2; j_gene: TRBJ2-2; CDR3nt: TGCGCCAGCAGTGAGCCGACGGGACTAGAAGGCACCGGGGAGCTGTTTTTT; CDR3aa: CASSEPTGLEGTGELFF
v_gene: TRBV5-4; abundance: .; d_gene: TRBD2; j_gene: TRBJ2-2; CDR3nt: TGTGCCAGCAGCCCTGGCGTGATGAGCGGGAGGCTAGGCGGGGAGCTGTTTTTT; CDR3aa: CASSPGVMSGRLGGELFF
v_gene: TRBV4-3; abundance: .; d_gene: TRBD2; j_gene: TRBJ2-4; CDR3nt: TGCGCCAGCAGCCAATCAACTAGCGGGTCAGGGGCCAAAAACATTCAGTACTTC; CDR3aa: CASSQSTSGSGAKNIQYF
v_gene: TRBV29-1; abundance: .; d_gene: .; j_gene: TRBJ1-4; CDR3nt: TGCAGCGTTGAGGTCAGAAATGAAAAACTGTTTTTT; CDR3aa: CSVEVRNEKLFF
v_gene: TRBV5-1; abundance: .; d_gene: .; j_gene: TRBJ2-3; CDR3nt: TGCGCCAGCAGCTTGATTCTGGAAAAGACAGATACGCAGTATTTT; CDR3aa: CASSLILEKTDTQYF
v_gene: TRBV7-9; abundance: .; d_gene: TRBD1; j_gene: TRBJ1-2; CDR3nt: TGTGCCAGCAGCTTAGAGGGGGCGCGGGGCTATGGCTACACCTTC; CDR3aa: CASSLEGARGYGYTF
v_gene: TRBV4-2; abundance: .; d_gene: TRBD2; j_gene: TRBJ2-1; CDR3nt: TGTGCCAGCAGCCAAACCACTAGCGGGAGCTACAATGAGCAGTTCTTC; CDR3aa: CASSQTTSGSYNEQFF
v_gene: TRBV5-1; abundance: .; d_gene: .; j_gene: TRBJ1-1; CDR3nt: TGCGCCAGCAGCTTTAACAACCTGAACACTGAAGCTTTCTTT; CDR3aa: CASSFNNLNTEAFF
v_gene: TRBV28; abundance: .; d_gene: TRBD1; j_gene: TRBJ1-6; CDR3nt: TGTGCCAGCCGGACAGGATCTCCGGCAGGTTATAATTCACCCCTCCACTTT; CDR3aa: CASRTGSPAGYNSPLHF
v_gene: TRBV5-4; abundance: .; d_gene: .; j_gene: TRBJ1-2; CDR3nt: TGTGCCAGCAGCTCAGGACTGGGCATCGGAGGCTACACCTTC; CDR3aa: CASSSGLGIGGYTF
v_gene: TRBV15; abundance: .; d_gene: .; j_gene: TRBJ1-5; CDR3nt: TGTGCCACCAGCAACAACCCCAGGGACGCCCAGCATTTT; CDR3aa: CATSNNPRDAQHF